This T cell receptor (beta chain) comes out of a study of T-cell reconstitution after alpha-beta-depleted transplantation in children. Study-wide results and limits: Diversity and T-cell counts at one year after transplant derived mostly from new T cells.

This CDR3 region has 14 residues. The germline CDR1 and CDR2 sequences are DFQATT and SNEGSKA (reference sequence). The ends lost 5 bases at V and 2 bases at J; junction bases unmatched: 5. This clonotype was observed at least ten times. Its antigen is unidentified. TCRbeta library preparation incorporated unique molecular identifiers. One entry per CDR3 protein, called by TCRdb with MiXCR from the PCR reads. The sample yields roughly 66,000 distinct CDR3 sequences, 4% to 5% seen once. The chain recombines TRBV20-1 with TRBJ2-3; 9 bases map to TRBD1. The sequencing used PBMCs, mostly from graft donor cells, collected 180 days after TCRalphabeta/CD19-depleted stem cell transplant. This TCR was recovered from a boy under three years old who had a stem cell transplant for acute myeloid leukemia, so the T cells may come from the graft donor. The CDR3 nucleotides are TGCAGTGCTTCTCGGGACAGGGACACAGATACGCAGTATTTT. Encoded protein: CSASRDRDTDTQYF.